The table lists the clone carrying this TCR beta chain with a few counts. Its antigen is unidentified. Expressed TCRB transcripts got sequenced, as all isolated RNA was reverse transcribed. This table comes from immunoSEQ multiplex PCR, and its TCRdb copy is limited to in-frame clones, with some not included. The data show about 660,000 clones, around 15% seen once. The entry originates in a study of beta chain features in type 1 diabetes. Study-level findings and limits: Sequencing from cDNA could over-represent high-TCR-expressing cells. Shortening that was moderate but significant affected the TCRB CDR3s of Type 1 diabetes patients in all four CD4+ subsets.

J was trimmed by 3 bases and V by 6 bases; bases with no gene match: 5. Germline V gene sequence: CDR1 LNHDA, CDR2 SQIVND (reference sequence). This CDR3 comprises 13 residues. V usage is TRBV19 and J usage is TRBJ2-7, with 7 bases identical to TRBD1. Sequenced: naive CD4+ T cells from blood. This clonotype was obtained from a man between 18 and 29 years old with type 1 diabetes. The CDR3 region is CASRMGQSYEQYF. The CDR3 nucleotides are TGTGCCAGTAGGATGGGACAGAGCTACGAGCAGTACTTC.